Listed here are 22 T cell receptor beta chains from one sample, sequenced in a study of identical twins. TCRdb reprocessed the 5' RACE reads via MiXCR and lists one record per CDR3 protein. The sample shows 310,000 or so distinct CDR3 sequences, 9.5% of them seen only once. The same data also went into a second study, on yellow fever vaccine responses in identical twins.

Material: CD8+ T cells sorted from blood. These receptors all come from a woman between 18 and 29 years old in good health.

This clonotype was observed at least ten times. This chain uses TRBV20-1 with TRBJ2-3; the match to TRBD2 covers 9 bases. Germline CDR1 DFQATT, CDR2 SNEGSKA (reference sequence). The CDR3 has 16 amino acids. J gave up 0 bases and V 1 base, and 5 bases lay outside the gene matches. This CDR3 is CSARGVTSGSTDTQYF. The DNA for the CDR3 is TGCAGTGCTAGAGGGGTTACTAGCGGGAGCACAGATACGCAGTATTTT.

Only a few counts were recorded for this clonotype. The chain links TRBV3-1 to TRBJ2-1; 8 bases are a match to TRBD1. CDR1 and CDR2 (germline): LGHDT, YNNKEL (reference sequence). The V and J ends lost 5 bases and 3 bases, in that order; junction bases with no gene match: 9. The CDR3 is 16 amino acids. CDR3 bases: TGTGCCAGCAGCGCAGGGGGCGCAGTCCTCTACAATGAGCAGTTCTTC. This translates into CASSAGGAVLYNEQFF.

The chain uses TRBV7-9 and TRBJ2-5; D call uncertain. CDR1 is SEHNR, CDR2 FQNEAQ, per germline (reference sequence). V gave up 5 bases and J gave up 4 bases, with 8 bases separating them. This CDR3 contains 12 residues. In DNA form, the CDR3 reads TGTGCCAGCAGCCCGACCGGAGAGACCCAGTACTTC. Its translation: CASSPTGETQYF. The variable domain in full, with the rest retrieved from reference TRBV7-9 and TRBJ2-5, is DTGVSQNPRHKITKRGQNVTFRCDPISEHNRLYWYRQTLGQGPEFLTYFQNEAQLEKSRLLSDRFSAERPKGSFSTLEIQRTEQGDSAMYLCASSPTGETQYFGPGTRLLVL.

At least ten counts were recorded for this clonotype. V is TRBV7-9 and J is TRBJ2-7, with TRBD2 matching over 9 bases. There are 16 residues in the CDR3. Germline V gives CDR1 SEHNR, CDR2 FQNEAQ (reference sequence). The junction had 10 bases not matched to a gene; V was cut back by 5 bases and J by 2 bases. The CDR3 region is CASSPRTSAETYEQYF. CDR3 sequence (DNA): TGTGCCAGCAGCCCGCGGACTAGCGCCGAAACCTACGAGCAGTACTTC.

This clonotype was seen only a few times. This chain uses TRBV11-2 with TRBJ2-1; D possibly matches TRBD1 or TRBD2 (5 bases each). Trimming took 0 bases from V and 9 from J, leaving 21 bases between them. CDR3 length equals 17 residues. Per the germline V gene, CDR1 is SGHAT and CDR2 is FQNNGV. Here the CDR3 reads CASSLEGVIADHGEQFF. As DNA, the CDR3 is TGTGCCAGCAGCTTAGAGGGGGTGATAGCAGATCACGGTGAGCAGTTCTTC.

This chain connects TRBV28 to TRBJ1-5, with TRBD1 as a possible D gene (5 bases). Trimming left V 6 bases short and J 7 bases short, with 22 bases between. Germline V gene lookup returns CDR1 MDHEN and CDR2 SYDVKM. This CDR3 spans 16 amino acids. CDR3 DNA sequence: TGTGCCAGCAGCTCACTCGGGACTCCCAGGGTCCAGCCCCAGCATTTT. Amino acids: CASSSLGTPRVQPQHF.

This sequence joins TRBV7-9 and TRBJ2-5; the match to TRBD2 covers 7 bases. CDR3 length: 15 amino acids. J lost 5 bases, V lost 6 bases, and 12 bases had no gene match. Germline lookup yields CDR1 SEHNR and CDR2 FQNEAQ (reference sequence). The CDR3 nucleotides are TGTGCCAGCAGTCCGCGTGAGAACGGGGGGGAGACCCAGTACTTC. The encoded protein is CASSPRENGGETQYF. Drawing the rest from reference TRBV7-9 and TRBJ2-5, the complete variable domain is DTGVSQNPRHKITKRGQNVTFRCDPISEHNRLYWYRQTLGQGPEFLTYFQNEAQLEKSRLLSDRFSAERPKGSFSTLEIQRTEQGDSAMYLCASSPRENGGETQYFGPGTRLLVL.

CDR3 coding DNA: TGCAGCGTTGTCCGGGACAGAGAAAACATTCAGTACTTC. Its translation: CSVVRDRENIQYF. This chain connects TRBV29-1 to TRBJ2-4; 7 nucleotides align to TRBD1. Germline CDR1 SQVTM, CDR2 ANQGSEA. V trimming: 4 bases; J trimming: 5 bases; junction bases outside the gene matches: 5. The CDR3 has 13 residues.

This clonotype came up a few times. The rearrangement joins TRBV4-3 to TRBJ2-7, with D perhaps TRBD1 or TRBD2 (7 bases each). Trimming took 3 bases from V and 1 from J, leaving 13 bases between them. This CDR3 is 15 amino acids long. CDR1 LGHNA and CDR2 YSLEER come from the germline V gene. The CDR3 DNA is TGCGCCAGCAGCCAGCAGGGGGGGGGGTCCTACGAGCAGTACTTC. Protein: CASSQQGGGSYEQYF.

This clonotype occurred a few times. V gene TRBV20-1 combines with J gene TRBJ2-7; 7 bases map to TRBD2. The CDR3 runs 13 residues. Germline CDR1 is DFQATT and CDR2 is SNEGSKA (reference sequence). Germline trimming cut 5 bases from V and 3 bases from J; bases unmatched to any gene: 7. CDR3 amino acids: CSAASRTSYEQYF. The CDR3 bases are TGCAGTGCTGCATCCAGGACTAGCTACGAGCAGTACTTC.

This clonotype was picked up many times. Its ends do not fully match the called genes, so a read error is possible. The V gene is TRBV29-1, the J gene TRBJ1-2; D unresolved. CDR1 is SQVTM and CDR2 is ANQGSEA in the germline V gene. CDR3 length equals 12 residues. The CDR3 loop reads CSVPSDGRVWAF. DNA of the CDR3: TGCAGCGTGCCCTCGGACGGCCGGGTCTGGGCCTTC. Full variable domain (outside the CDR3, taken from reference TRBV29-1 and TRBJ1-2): SAVISQKPSRDICQRGTSLTIQCQVDSQVTMMFWYRQQPGQSLTLIATANQGSEATYESGFVIDKFPISRPNLTFSTLTVSNMSPEDSSIYLCSVPSDGRVWAFGSGTRLTVV.

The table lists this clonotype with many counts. CDR3 coding DNA: TGTGCCAGCAGCTTAGACACTTATGGCTACACCTTC. It translates to CASSLDTYGYTF. The rearrangement links TRBV7-9 to TRBJ1-2; unclear D gene. Per germline, CDR1 SEHNR and CDR2 FQNEAQ (reference sequence). This CDR3 has 12 residues. V lost 1 base, J lost 5 bases, and 5 bases lay in between.

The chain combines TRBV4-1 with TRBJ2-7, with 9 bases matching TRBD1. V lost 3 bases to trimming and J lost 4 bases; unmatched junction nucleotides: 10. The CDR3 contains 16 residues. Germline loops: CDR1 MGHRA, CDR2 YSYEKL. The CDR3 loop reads CASSHPRGTGPYEQYF. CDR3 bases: TGCGCCAGCAGCCACCCCCGCGGGACAGGGCCTTACGAGCAGTACTTC.

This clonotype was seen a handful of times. CDR3: CSAREYRAEAFF. The CDR3, as DNA: TGCAGTGCTAGAGAGTACAGAGCTGAAGCTTTCTTT. J is TRBJ1-1 and V is TRBV20-1; D unclear. CDR1 is DFQATT and CDR2 is SNEGSKA in the germline V gene (reference sequence). The CDR3 extends over 12 amino acids. V lost 0 bases and J lost 6, with 8 bases in between.

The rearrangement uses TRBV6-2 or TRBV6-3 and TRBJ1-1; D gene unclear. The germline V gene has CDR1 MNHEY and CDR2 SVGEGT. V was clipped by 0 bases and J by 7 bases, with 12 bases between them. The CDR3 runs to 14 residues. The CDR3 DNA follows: TGTGCCAGCAGTTACTCGCCGGGGAACCGTGAAGCTTTCTTT. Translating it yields CASSYSPGNREAFF.

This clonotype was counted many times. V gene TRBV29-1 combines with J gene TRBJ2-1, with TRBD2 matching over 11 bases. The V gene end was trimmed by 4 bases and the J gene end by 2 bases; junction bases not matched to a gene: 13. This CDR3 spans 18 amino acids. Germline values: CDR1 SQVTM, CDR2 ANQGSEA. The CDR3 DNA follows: TGCAGCGTTGCCTCACTTAAGACTAGCGGGATCGCCTACAATGAGCAGTTCTTC. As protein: CSVASLKTSGIAYNEQFF.

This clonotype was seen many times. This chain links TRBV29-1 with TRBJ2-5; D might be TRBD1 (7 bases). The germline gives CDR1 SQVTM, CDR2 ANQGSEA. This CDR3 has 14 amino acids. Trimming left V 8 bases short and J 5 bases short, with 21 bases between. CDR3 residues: CSQGAGGSEETQYF. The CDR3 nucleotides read TGCAGCCAAGGGGCAGGGGGGTCGGAGGAGACCCAGTACTTC.

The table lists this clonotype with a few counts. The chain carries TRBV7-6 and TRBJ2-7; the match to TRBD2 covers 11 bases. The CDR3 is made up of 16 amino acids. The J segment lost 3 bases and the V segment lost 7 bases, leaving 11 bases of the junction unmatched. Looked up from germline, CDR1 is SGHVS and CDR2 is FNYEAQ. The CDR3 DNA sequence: TGTGCCAGCACCCCGGGGGTAGCGGGAGGGTACTACGAGCAGTACTTC. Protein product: CASTPGVAGGYYEQYF.

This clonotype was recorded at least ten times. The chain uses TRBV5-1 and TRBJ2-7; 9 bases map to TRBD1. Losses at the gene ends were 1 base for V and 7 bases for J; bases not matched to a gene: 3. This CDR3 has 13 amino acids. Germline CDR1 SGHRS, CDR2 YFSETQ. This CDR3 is CASSLTGTGEQYF. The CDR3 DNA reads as TGCGCCAGCAGCTTGACCGGGACAGGGGAGCAGTACTTC.

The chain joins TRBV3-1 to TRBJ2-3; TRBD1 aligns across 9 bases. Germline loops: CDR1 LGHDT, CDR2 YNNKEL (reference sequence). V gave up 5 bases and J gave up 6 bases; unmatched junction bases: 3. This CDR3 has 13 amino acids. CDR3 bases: TGTGCCAGCAGCGGGGACAGGGCCGATACGCAGTATTTT. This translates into CASSGDRADTQYF.

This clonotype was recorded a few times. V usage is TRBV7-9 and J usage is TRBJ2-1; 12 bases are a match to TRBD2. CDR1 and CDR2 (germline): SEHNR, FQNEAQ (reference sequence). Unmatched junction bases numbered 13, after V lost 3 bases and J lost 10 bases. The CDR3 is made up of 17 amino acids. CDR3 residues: CASSFTSGRSGFEEQFF. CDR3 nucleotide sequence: TGTGCCAGCAGCTTCACTAGCGGGAGGTCGGGTTTTGAGGAGCAGTTCTTC.

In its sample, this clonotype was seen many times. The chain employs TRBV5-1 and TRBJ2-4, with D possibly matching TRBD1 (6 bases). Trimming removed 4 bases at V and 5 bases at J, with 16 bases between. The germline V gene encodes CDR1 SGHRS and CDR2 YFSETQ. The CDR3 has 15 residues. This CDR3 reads CASSTGSGMENIQYF. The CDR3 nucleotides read TGCGCCAGCAGCACAGGGTCGGGTATGGAAAACATTCAGTACTTC.